The rows below give T cell receptor beta chains drawn from one sample of a study of shared clonotypes between healthy human individuals. TCRdb's copy holds only in-frame clones and misses some; the assay was immunoSEQ multiplex PCR. The table records around 550,000 clones, about 95% of them present only once. Sequencing used naive CD8+ T cells sorted from blood. These receptors came from a woman aged 25-40 years in good health. Both conserved end residues are part of each CDR3. D genes are given only for firm matches. Clone size is not always given. Where it is, it says once, few, many or a class for expanded clones.

D | size | J | V | DNA | CDR3
TRBD1 | - | TRBJ2-7 | TRBV14 | TGTGCCAGCAGCCCACGGGACAGGGTAGGGAGAGAGCAGTACTTC | CASSPRDRVGREQYF
- | once | TRBJ1-2 | TRBV28 | TGTGCCACCTCGTTCGGCGCTGGGACACGCACTTATGGCTACACCTTC | CATSFGAGTRTYGYTF
- | - | TRBJ2-1 | TRBV5-8 | TGTGCCAGCAGCCGACGGGGCGGGTTCTACAATGAGCAGTTCTTC | CASSRRGGFYNEQFF
- | - | TRBJ2-7 | TRBV6-6 | TGTGCCAGCAGTTACTCCGGCGAGCAGTACTTC | CASSYSGEQYF
- | once | TRBJ1-3 | TRBV19 | TGTGCCAGTATGGGCGACCTATCTGGAAACACCATATATTTT | CASMGDLSGNTIYF
- | - | TRBJ1-5 | TRBV7-6 | TGTGCCAGCAGCTTAGGGGCAGGGGACATCAATAGCAATCAGCCCCAGCATTTT | CASSLGAGDINSNQPQHF
TRBD2 | - | TRBJ2-1 | TRBV5-4 | TGTGCCAGCAGCCTCAGTGGTCGGGAGGGCCACCATGAGCAGTTCTTC | CASSLSGREGHHEQFF
- | - | TRBJ1-1 | TRBV19 | TGTGCCAGTAGTATAGCAGGGGCCCTGACCACTGAAGCTTTCTTT | CASSIAGALTTEAFF
- | - | TRBJ1-2 | TRBV9 | TGTGCCAGCAGCGCCAGGGTTAAGGATGGCTACACCTTC | CASSARVKDGYTF
- | - | TRBJ2-6 | TRBV21-1 | TGTGCCAGCAGCTCGGGACAGGCGACTGCTGGGGCCAACGTCCTGACTTTC | CASSSGQATAGANVLTF
TRBD2 | - | TRBJ2-3 | TRBV28 | TGTGCCAGCAGTCTAAATAGACTAGCGGATACGCAGTATTTT | CASSLNRLADTQYF
- | - | TRBJ2-2 | TRBV4-2 | TGTGCCAGCAGCCACGCTAGTCTGGGTACCGGGGAGCTGTTTTTT | CASSHASLGTGELFF
- | - | TRBJ2-7 | TRBV29-1 | TGCAGCGTTTTTTTTACAGGCGAGCAGTACTTC | CSVFFTGEQYF
TRBD2 | - | TRBJ2-2 | TRBV19 | TGTGCCAGTAGAGGGCTAGCGGGACCCGGGGAGCTGTTTTTT | CASRGLAGPGELFF
- | - | TRBJ1-2 | TRBV5-1 | TGCGCCAGCAGCTTGGAGGAAGAGGGGGTTCGCTACACCTTC | CASSLEEEGVRYTF
TRBD2 | - | TRBJ2-5 | TRBV28 | TGTGCCAGCAGTTTAAGCCCAGCGGGAGTGGAGAAGACCCAGTACTTC | CASSLSPAGVEKTQYF
- | - | TRBJ1-6 | TRBV13 | TGTGCCAGCAGCGCCCGGGACGGTAATTCACCCCTCCACTTT | CASSARDGNSPLHF
- | once | TRBJ1-2 | TRBV19 | TGTGCCAGTAGTATAGACGGGAACTATGGCTACACCTTC | CASSIDGNYGYTF
- | - | TRBJ2-7 | TRBV29-1 | TGCAGCGTTACGGGAGTTCCCGGCTACGAGCAGTACTTC | CSVTGVPGYEQYF
TRBD2 | - | TRBJ2-7 | TRBV6-5 | TGTGCCAGCAGTTACTCAGGGACTAGCGATTACGAGCAGTACTTC | CASSYSGTSDYEQYF
- | - | TRBJ1-1 | TRBV27 | TGTGCCAGCAGTTTATTTGGCGGGGGATCCGACACTGAAGCTTTCTTT | CASSLFGGGSDTEAFF
TRBD2 | - | TRBJ2-7 | TRBV2 | TGTGCCAGCAGTGAAGCGAATAACCCGGGACTAGCGGGTCACGAGCAGTACTTC | CASSEANNPGLAGHEQYF
- | - | TRBJ1-4 | TRBV28 | TGTGCCAGCAGGGGGAAATATAATGAAAAACTGTTTTTT | CASRGKYNEKLFF
- | - | TRBJ1-1 | TRBV2 | TGTGCCAGCGGGCGAGAGAACACTGAAGCTTTCTTT | CASGRENTEAFF
TRBD1 | - | TRBJ1-1 | TRBV4-1 | TGCGCCAGCAGCCCCGGACAGGGACAAGCTTTCTTT | CASSPGQGQAFF
- | - | TRBJ1-1 | TRBV6-5 | TGTGCCAGCAGTTTATATCAGGACGATTCTGAAGCTTTCTTT | CASSLYQDDSEAFF
TRBD1 | - | TRBJ1-2 | TRBV10-3 | TGTGCCATCACACTCCAGGACAGGGGGCCTAACTATGGCTACACCTTC | CAITLQDRGPNYGYTF
- | - | TRBJ2-7 | TRBV5-1 | TGCGCCAGCAGCTTGGATGATAGTAATATCCACGAGCAGTACTTC | CASSLDDSNIHEQYF
TRBD2 | - | TRBJ2-7 | TRBV13 | TGTGCCAGCAGCGGGACTAGCGGCTCCTACGAGCAGTACTTC | CASSGTSGSYEQYF
TRBD1 | - | TRBJ1-2 | TRBV14 | TGTGCCAGCAGCGAACTACAGGGGGCTAACTATGGCTACACCTTC | CASSELQGANYGYTF
- | - | TRBJ1-1 | TRBV18 | TGTGCCAGCTCACCGGCACCGAACACTGAAGCTTTCTTT | CASSPAPNTEAFF
TRBD1 | - | TRBJ1-1 | TRBV5-1 | TGCGCCAGCAGCCCAACACGTATAGGGACAGGGTCCACTGAAGCTTTCTTT | CASSPTRIGTGSTEAFF
- | - | TRBJ1-3 | TRBV19 | TGTGCCAGTAGTAGCGGGACTGGAAACACCATATATTTT | CASSSGTGNTIYF
- | - | TRBJ2-7 | TRBV4-1 | TGCGCCAGCAGCCAAGGGGAGCGGGTCGACTCCTACGAGCAGTACTTC | CASSQGERVDSYEQYF
TRBD2 | - | TRBJ2-1 | TRBV2 | TGTGCCAGCAAAACTAGCGGCTACAATGAGCAGTTCTTC | CASKTSGYNEQFF
TRBD1 | - | TRBJ1-2 | TRBV27 | TGTGCCAGCAGTTTATCGACAGGGGACTATGGCTACACCTTC | CASSLSTGDYGYTF
TRBD2 | - | TRBJ2-3 | TRBV6-5 | TGTGCCAGCAGTTACGGACTAGCGGGAACAGATACGCAGTATTTT | CASSYGLAGTDTQYF
- | - | TRBJ1-4 | TRBV30 | TGTGCCTGGAGTTGGCTAAAAGGAGAAAAACTGTTTTTT | CAWSWLKGEKLFF
- | - | TRBJ2-5 | TRBV13 | TGTGCCAGCAGCTTAGGTTTGAGTGAGCAGTACTTC | CASSLGLSEQYF
TRBD1 | few | TRBJ1-2 | TRBV27 | TGTGCCAGCAGTTTCGGGACAGGGATGTTTGGCTACACCTTC | CASSFGTGMFGYTF
- | - | TRBJ2-3 | TRBV21-1 | TGTGCCAGCAGCAGGGCAGGCCGCACAGATACGCAGTATTTT | CASSRAGRTDTQYF
- | - | TRBJ1-1 | TRBV4-2 | TGTGCCAGCAGCCAAGTTATGGGGATTGAAGCTTTCTTT | CASSQVMGIEAFF
TRBD1 | - | TRBJ2-7 | TRBV18 | TGTGCCAGCTCACTTCCAGGGACAGGGTCCTACGAGCAGTACTTC | CASSLPGTGSYEQYF
- | - | TRBJ2-3 | TRBV7-9 | TGTGCCAGCAGCTTAGAAGCTTTTTCTAGCACAGATACGCAGTATTTT | CASSLEAFSSTDTQYF
- | - | TRBJ1-3 | TRBV5-6 | TGTGCCAGCAACACCGGACATCCTAGCTCTGGAAACACCATATATTTT | CASNTGHPSSGNTIYF
- | - | TRBJ2-3 | TRBV4-1 | TGCGCCAGCACCCCCAGTGGGGGACCGGCAGATACGCAGTATTTT | CASTPSGGPADTQYF
TRBD2 | - | TRBJ2-1 | TRBV5-4 | TGTGCCAGCAGCTTTTCGGGAGGGCCGGTGCAGGAGCAGTTCTTC | CASSFSGGPVQEQFF
TRBD2 | once | TRBJ2-1 | TRBV19 | TGTGCCAGTAGGGGACTAGCTGACAATGAGCAGTTCTTC | CASRGLADNEQFF
- | - | TRBJ2-2 | TRBV10-1 | TGCGCCATCCTCTTATTTTCGGTTTCTCTGAACACCGGGGAGCTGTTTTTT | CAILLFSVSLNTGELFF
TRBD2 | - | TRBJ2-7 | TRBV30 | TGTGCCTGGAGTGGAGCGGGACCCTACGAGCAGTACTTC | CAWSGAGPYEQYF
TRBD1 | - | TRBJ2-7 | TRBV7-9 | TGTGCCAGCAGCTTCGGGGACAGTCCCTACGAGCAGTACTTC | CASSFGDSPYEQYF
- | - | TRBJ2-7 | TRBV7-9 | TGTGCCAGCAGTCGGCAGGAGGCTCCCTACGAGCAGTACTTC | CASSRQEAPYEQYF
TRBD2 | - | TRBJ2-7 | TRBV27 | TGTGCCAGCAGTTCCCTGCCGGGAGGGACTTCCTACGAGCAGTACTTC | CASSSLPGGTSYEQYF
- | - | TRBJ1-3 | TRBV14 | TGTGCCAGCAGCCCGCGACAGACAGGTCCCATCTCTGGAAACACCATATATTTT | CASSPRQTGPISGNTIYF
- | - | TRBJ2-5 | TRBV5-4 | TGTGCCAGCAGCTTCGGGGGAGGCCAAGAGACCCAGTACTTC | CASSFGGGQETQYF
TRBD1 | - | TRBJ1-5 | TRBV5-7 | TGTGCCAGCAGCTCCGGGACAGGGGCGTTGAGCAATCAGCCCCAGCATTTT | CASSSGTGALSNQPQHF
- | - | TRBJ2-7 | TRBV2 | TGTGCCAGCAGCCACCCGGGGGGTAGCGGCTCGACAATCATTGGGACATACGAGCAGTACTTC | CASSHPGGSGSTIIGTYEQYF
- | - | TRBJ1-1 | TRBV11-2 | TGTGCCAGCAGCTTATCTTCGAACGTCGGACCTGAAGCTTTCTTT | CASSLSSNVGPEAFF
- | - | TRBJ1-1 | TRBV19 | TGTGCCAGTAGTATACGGCAGGGAGATGAAGCTTTCTTT | CASSIRQGDEAFF